This TCR beta chain was found in a study of blood T cell repertoires in COVID-19. Overall study: Sites across the United States, Italy and Spain contributed samples from acute and convalescent COVID-19. T cells, B-cell-depleted T cells, or PBMCs provided the cDNA or gDNA that served as material.

Study processing details: Amplified reference gene primers provided the basis for estimating nucleated cell counts. Some clones are missing from TCRdb's copy, which holds only in-frame ones; the method was immunoSEQ multiplex PCR. Clone size and the V and J calls come from that table; the DNA yielded D and trimming. Of fewer than 65,000 clones listed, roughly nine tenths are singletons. V was clipped by 3 bases and J by 2 bases, with 11 bases between them. CDR1 MDHEN and CDR2 SYDVKM come from the germline V gene. The CDR3 length is 14 residues. This receptor was obtained from a woman between 55 and 75 years old with active or convalescent COVID-19. Sequencing was done on a sample of peripheral blood. This chain links TRBV28 with TRBJ2-7; the D gene is possibly TRBD2 (6 bases). Here the CDR3 reads CASSFGGSTYEQYF. In DNA form, the CDR3 reads TGTGCCAGCAGTTTCGGGGGATCTACCTACGAGCAGTACTTC.